This TCR beta chain originates from a study of shared clonotypes between healthy human individuals. Once extracted for a subset, genomic DNA was divided evenly among several immunoSEQ plates. Original processing methods: Junction-only sequences produced by ImmunoSEQ had no quality scores, so filtering differed. Profiled with immunoSEQ multiplex PCR; TCRdb holds only in-frame clones, not every one. Clone size and the V and J calls come from that table; the DNA yielded D and trimming. The table has some 680,000 clones, roughly 73% seen once. This CDR3 has 14 amino acids. V lost 0 bases and J 3 bases, leaving 9 bases between the germline ends. Germline V lookup: CDR1 SGHRS, CDR2 YFSETQ. Notes on the study in general: Larger richness was generally estimated for naive than memory subsets.

About this clone itself: Its target is not known. The same CDR3 is also encoded by other DNA sequences in this sample.

The chain is built from TRBV5-1 and TRBJ1-2; tentative D call: TRBD1 (5 bases). The source material was memory CD4+ T cells sorted from blood. Subset reported: CD45RA-negative fraction. The clonotype originates from a woman in her twenties or thirties in good health. This CDR3 is CASSLAGGDYGYTF. The DNA for the CDR3 is TGCGCCAGCAGCTTGGCTGGAGGGGACTATGGCTACACCTTC.